These 31 T cell receptor beta chains were sequenced from one sample in a study of T cell repertoires in cytomegalovirus infection. TCRdb re-analysed the reads in MiXCR, keeping a single row per CDR3 protein. The sample lists 200,000 to 300,000 distinct CDR3 sequences, approximately 9.1% occurring once. Material for sequencing was PBMCs. The receptors were sampled from a human donor in good health (CMV status not recorded). Some clones in this sample may be carry-over from other donors' samples.

This clonotype came up many times. The V and J genes are TRBV7-8 and TRBJ2-3, with 11 bases matching TRBD2. V was pared by 5 bases and J by 1 base, with 8 bases of the junction left unmatched. The CDR3 runs 17 residues. From germline, CDR1 is SGHVS and CDR2 FQNEAQ. This CDR3 reads CASSLIGGLAGTDTQYF. In DNA, the CDR3 is TGTGCCAGCAGCCTAATAGGGGGACTAGCGGGCACAGATACGCAGTATTTT.

This clonotype was seen ten or more times. The gene calls are TRBV7-2 and TRBJ2-7, with unresolved D. Trimming left V 5 bases short and J 2 bases short, with 13 bases between. Germline V gives CDR1 SGHTA, CDR2 FQGNSA. The CDR3 covers 14 residues. CDR3 sequence reads: CASSIAPATYEQYF. The CDR3 bases are TGTGCCAGCAGCATTGCCCCCGCGACCTACGAGCAGTACTTC.

There are many counts of this clonotype. The chain couples TRBV6-2 or TRBV6-3 to TRBJ1-1; D possibly corresponds to TRBD1 (5 bases). Germline V gene data show CDR1 as MNHEY and CDR2 as SVGEGT. The CDR3 consists of 13 residues. V was shortened by 8 bases and J by 5 bases, with 15 bases between the two germline ends. CDR3 protein: CASHLKRGTEAFF. DNA of the CDR3: TGTGCCAGCCACCTAAAGAGGGGTACTGAAGCTTTCTTT.

This clonotype was seen only a few times. The V gene is TRBV15, the J gene TRBJ2-5; D call uncertain. The V end was cut by 8 bases, the J end by 5 bases, with 21 bases between. This CDR3 is built from 15 residues. Germline CDR1 reads LNHNV; CDR2 reads YYDKDF (reference sequence). Here the CDR3 reads CATGPGPSQDETQYF. The DNA of the CDR3 is TGTGCCACCGGACCCGGACCCAGTCAGGATGAGACCCAGTACTTC.

In this sample, this clonotype turned up many times. The chain carries TRBV6-1 and TRBJ1-1; maybe TRBD1 (6 bases). CDR3 length equals 11 residues. The germline gives CDR1 MNHNS, CDR2 SASEGT. CDR3 sequence: CTTEGVAEAFF. The CDR3 coding sequence is TGTACGACCGAGGGGGTGGCTGAAGCTTTCTTT.

The CDR3 DNA follows: TGTGCCAGTAGTATGACGGGGGCGCGGGAATTCACTGAAGCTTTCTTT. Amino acids: CASSMTGAREFTEAFF. The rearrangement uses TRBV19 and TRBJ1-1; TRBD1 is a possible D gene (6 bases). This CDR3 is 16 amino acids long. V was cut by 3 bases and J by 4 bases, with 18 bases left in between. Germline V gene lookup returns CDR1 LNHDA and CDR2 SQIVND (reference sequence).

In the case of this clonotype: Being one base from a much bigger clone, this may be a read error. V usage is TRBV7-8 and J usage is TRBJ2-7; 10 positions match TRBD2. Germline assignment: CDR1 SGHVS and CDR2 FQNEAQ. This CDR3 is built from 15 residues. The CDR3 loop is CASSDGLAGAYKQYF. DNA for the CDR3: TGTGCCAGCAGCGATGGGCTAGCGGGGGCCTACAAGCAGTACTTC. The whole variable domain, remainder taken from reference TRBV7-8 and TRBJ2-7, is GAGVSQSPRYKVAKRGQDVALRCDPISGHVSLFWYQQALGQGPEFLTYFQNEAQLDKSGLPSDRFFAERPEGSVSTLKIQRTQQEDSAVYLCASSDGLAGAYKQYFGPGTRLTVT.

This clonotype was seen a few times. CDR3 coding DNA: TGTGCCAGCAGCTTACAACCCCCCCTGCAGTATTTT. Translating gives CASSLQPPLQYF. V usage is TRBV7-2 and J usage is TRBJ2-3; D not resolved. Germline V gives CDR1 SGHTA, CDR2 FQGNSA. This CDR3 comprises 12 residues. Trimming took off 2 bases at V and 11 bases at J, with 11 bases between the two ends.

This clonotype was counted between two and nine times. The V and J genes are TRBV15 and TRBJ1-1, with a tentative D call TRBD1 (5 bases). Germline lookup yields CDR1 LNHNV and CDR2 YYDKDF (reference sequence). This CDR3 is built from 13 residues. V lost 0 bases, J lost 6 bases, and 8 bases lay in between. DNA of the CDR3: TGTGCCACCAGCAGAGATCTGGGGGCTGAAGCTTTCTTT. This gives the protein CATSRDLGAEAFF.

The chain carries TRBV7-2 and TRBJ2-2, with a weak D call TRBD2 (6 bases). The ends were cut back, 5 bases at V and 1 base at J, with 11 bases in the middle. Germline V gene sequence: CDR1 SGHTA, CDR2 FQGNSA. The CDR3 covers 15 residues. CDR3 sequence: CASSPSVLNTGELFF. CDR3 DNA sequence: TGTGCCAGCAGCCCTAGCGTCCTGAACACCGGGGAGCTGTTTTTT.

This clonotype was seen at least ten times. CDR3 nucleotide sequence: TGTGCCAGCAGTAGCCACCTGACAGGAAACAATGAGCAGTTCTTC. Translating gives CASSSHLTGNNEQFF. The chain couples TRBV12-3 or TRBV12-4 to TRBJ2-1; possibly TRBD1 for D (6 bases). This CDR3 has 15 amino acids. Trimming removed 5 bases at V and 5 bases at J, with 16 bases between.

This clonotype was seen ten or more times. The chain is built from TRBV7-9 and TRBJ1-4; D gene ambiguous. Germline CDR1 SEHNR, CDR2 FQNEAQ (reference sequence). The V end was cut by 1 base, the J end by 0 bases, with 9 bases between. The CDR3 consists of 16 residues. CDR3 amino acids: CASSLGHRATNEKLFF. CDR3 in DNA: TGTGCCAGCAGCTTAGGTCACAGAGCAACTAATGAAAAACTGTTTTTT.

This clonotype has at least ten counts. The V call is TRBV19, the J call TRBJ1-1, with 8 positions matching TRBD1. The germline gives CDR1 LNHDA, CDR2 SQIVND (reference sequence). This CDR3 contains 15 residues. Trimming at V came to 6 bases and at J to 4 bases, leaving 10 bases not matched to a gene. CDR3 nucleotides: TGTGCCAGTAGCCCAGGACAGGGAGGGGGCACTGAAGCTTTCTTT. As protein: CASSPGQGGGTEAFF.

This clonotype was seen at least ten times. The CDR3: CASSYPLVSGLSTEQYF. For the CDR3, the DNA is TGTGCCAGCAGTTACCCTCTCGTCAGCGGGCTATCTACCGAGCAGTACTTC. J is TRBJ2-7 and V is TRBV6-2 or TRBV6-3, with D perhaps matching TRBD2 (6 bases). Trimming removed 2 bases from V and 6 bases from J, with 23 bases in between. The CDR3 is made up of 17 amino acids. In germline, CDR1 is MNHEY, CDR2 SVGEGT.

This clonotype has a count of ten or more. J is TRBJ2-3 and V is TRBV12-3 or TRBV12-4, with 7 bases lining up with TRBD1. V lost 5 bases and J lost 1; bases outside the gene matches: 9. There are 16 residues in the CDR3. DNA for the CDR3: TGTGCCAGCAGTCGACAGGGAAATAGGGGCACAGATACGCAGTATTTT. Its translation: CASSRQGNRGTDTQYF.

As to this clonotype: A much larger clonotype is one base distant, so this may be a read error. The chain recombines TRBV7-2 with TRBJ1-4, with D possibly TRBD1 on 5 matching bases. Germline values: CDR1 SGHTA, CDR2 FQGNSA. The CDR3 runs to 13 residues. CDR3 sequence (DNA): TGTGCCAGTAAGGGACGGATTAATGAAGAACTGTTTTTT. It is translated as CASKGRINEELFF.

This clonotype was detected many times. This chain joins TRBV28 and TRBJ1-2; TRBD1 might be the D (5 bases). The CDR3 extends over 17 amino acids. Germline V gene sequence: CDR1 MDHEN, CDR2 SYDVKM. V lost 9 bases and J 1 base, leaving 24 bases between the germline ends. CDR3 sequence reads: CARDSPNGGPCNYGYTF. Written as DNA, the CDR3 is TGTGCCAGGGATTCACCGAACGGGGGTCCTTGTAACTATGGCTACACCTTC.

This clonotype was seen ten or more times. As DNA, the CDR3 is TGTGCCAGCAGCGAGGGACAGGACCTCCTGGGCTACACCTTC. Amino acid sequence: CASSEGQDLLGYTF. The chain combines TRBV7-9 with TRBJ1-2, with 8 nucleotides matching TRBD1. The germline V gene encodes CDR1 SEHNR and CDR2 FQNEAQ (reference sequence). The CDR3 contains 14 residues. J was trimmed by 8 bases and V by 5 bases; bases with no gene match: 10.

This sequence joins TRBV28 and TRBJ1-1; no clear D. Germline V gene sequence: CDR1 MDHEN, CDR2 SYDVKM. Trimming took 6 bases from V and 2 from J, leaving 7 bases between them. CDR3 size: 12 residues. The CDR3 nucleotides read TGTGCCAGCAGGTCGGCTAACACTGAAGCTTTCTTT. It codes for CASRSANTEAFF.

Ten or more counts support this clonotype. One end of the junction does not line up with germline, which may come from a read error. The chain is built from TRBV7-7 and TRBJ2-7; 8 bases are a match to TRBD2. The CDR3 length is 15 residues. The germline V gene encodes CDR1 SSHAT and CDR2 FNYEAQ (reference sequence). CDR3 region: CASSLLSGSPYEQYF. CDR3 in DNA: TGTGCTAGCAGCTTATTGAGCGGGAGTCCCTACGAGCAGTACTTC. The whole variable domain, filled in from reference TRBV7-7 and TRBJ2-7, reads GAGVSQSPRYKVTKRGQDVTLRCDPISSHATLYWYQQALGQGPEFLTYFNYEAQPDKSGLPSDRFSAERPEGSISTLTIQRTEQRDSAMYRCASSLLSGSPYEQYFGPGTRLTVT.

This clonotype appeared many times. The chain employs TRBV7-8 and TRBJ2-5, with 8 bases matching TRBD2. Germline V gene lookup returns CDR1 SGHVS and CDR2 FQNEAQ. The V gene end was trimmed by 1 base and the J gene end by 5 bases; junction bases not matched to a gene: 6. CDR3 length: 15 amino acids. The CDR3 sequence: CASSLEAGGAETQYF. CDR3 nucleotide sequence: TGTGCCAGCAGCTTAGAGGCCGGGGGGGCGGAGACCCAGTACTTC.

V and J are TRBV6-2 or TRBV6-3 and TRBJ2-5; perhaps TRBD1 as D (5 bases). The length of the CDR3 is 14 residues. The germline gives CDR1 MNHEY, CDR2 SVGEGT. The V end was cut by 4 bases, the J end by 2 bases, with 11 bases between. The CDR3 DNA reads as TGTGCCAGCAGTTTGACAGCCTTACAAGAGACCCAGTACTTC. It translates to CASSLTALQETQYF.

The table lists this clonotype with many counts. The chain links TRBV18 to TRBJ1-4; D is ambiguous. This CDR3 comprises 16 residues. Germline CDR1 KGHSH, CDR2 LQKENI. Trimming left V 2 bases short and J 0 bases short, with 10 bases between. Written as DNA, the CDR3 is TGTGCCAGCTCACCAAACGGGCCGGCAACTAATGAAAAACTGTTTTTT. It yields the protein CASSPNGPATNEKLFF.

This clonotype was detected many times. This may come from a read error, since a much larger clone is one base off. The chain combines TRBV7-2 with TRBJ1-1; D is undetermined. Germline V CDR1 and CDR2: SGHTA, FQGNSA. This CDR3 contains 15 residues. V gave up 4 bases and J gave up 0 bases, with 12 bases separating them. Here the CDR3 DNA reads TGTGCCAGCAGCTCACACCAAGACCTGAACACTGAAGCTTTCTTT. Its translation: CASSSHQDLNTEAFF.

This rearrangement joins TRBV6-1 to TRBJ1-2; the D gene is possibly TRBD1 (5 bases). Trimming left V 6 bases short and J 4 bases short, with 15 bases between. This CDR3 region has 14 residues. Germline CDR1 and CDR2: MNHNS and SASEGT. In nucleotides, the CDR3 is TGTGCCAGCAGCACGGGACCCCAGGGCTATGGCTACACCTTC. This encodes CASSTGPQGYGYTF.

Ten or more counts support this clonotype. The chain joins TRBV7-3 to TRBJ1-2; D is undetermined. Between the trimmed V and J ends, which lost 4 bases and 8 bases, there was a span of 23 bases. From germline, CDR1 is SGHTA and CDR2 FQGTGA. The CDR3 consists of 16 residues. CDR3 amino acids: CASSSGAGGTAAGYTF. The CDR3 DNA reads TGTGCCAGCAGCTCCGGCGCGGGCGGAACGGCCGCGGGCTACACCTTC.

The table lists this clonotype with many counts. The chain recombines TRBV7-6 with TRBJ2-1, with 8 bases lining up with TRBD1. Per germline, CDR1 SGHVS and CDR2 FNYEAQ. J gave up 10 bases and V 5 bases, and 10 bases lay outside the gene matches. CDR3 length: 14 residues. The CDR3 is CASSTGQGLREQFF. DNA of the CDR3: TGTGCCAGCAGCACCGGACAGGGTCTTAGGGAGCAGTTCTTC.

This clonotype turned up a few times. The rearrangement uses TRBV19 and TRBJ1-2, with TRBD1 as a possible D gene (5 bases). Trimming stripped 3 bases from V and 4 bases from J, with 9 bases between. The length of the CDR3 is 13 residues. Germline CDR1 and CDR2: LNHDA and SQIVND (reference sequence). For the CDR3, the DNA is TGTGCCAGTAGTATTCAGGGCGGCTATGGCTACACCTTC. Translating it yields CASSIQGGYGYTF.

This clonotype was detected only a few times. The V call is TRBV28, the J call TRBJ1-3, with D perhaps matching TRBD1 (6 bases). The CDR3 sequence is 12 residues long. V was pared by 5 bases and J by 16 bases, with 18 bases between. Germline V lookup: CDR1 MDHEN, CDR2 SYDVKM. The CDR3 region is CASSPTRQEWYF. The CDR3 nucleotides read TGTGCCAGCAGTCCGACCCGACAGGAGTGGTATTTT.

This clonotype was seen at least ten times. This sequence joins TRBV28 and TRBJ2-7; D could derive from TRBD1 or TRBD2 (6 bases each). Germline loops: CDR1 MDHEN, CDR2 SYDVKM. Trimming removed 1 base from V and 3 bases from J, with 19 bases in between. The CDR3 is 17 amino acids. CDR3: CASSLLGGTPRIYEQYF. The CDR3 nucleotides are TGTGCCAGCAGTTTATTAGGGGGGACGCCGAGGATCTACGAGCAGTACTTC. The full variable domain, rest sourced from reference TRBV28 and TRBJ2-7, is DVKVTQSSRYLVKRTGEKVFLECVQDMDHENMFWYRQDPGLGLRLIYFSYDVKMKEKGDIPEGYSVSREKKERFSLILESASTNQTSMYLCASSLLGGTPRIYEQYFGPGTRLTVT.

This clonotype came up a few times. J is TRBJ2-1 and V is TRBV11-2, with 9 bases lining up with TRBD2. V dropped 3 bases and J dropped 7; count of bases not matched to a gene: 7. Germline assignment: CDR1 SGHAT and CDR2 FQNNGV. The CDR3 contains 15 residues. DNA of the CDR3: TGTGCCAGCAGCTTGGCTAGCGGGGTAAGGAATGAGCAGTTCTTC. It codes for CASSLASGVRNEQFF.